This paragraph covers one T cell receptor beta chain sequence. At least ten counts were recorded for this clonotype. Its antigen remains unidentified. No base qualities exist here, and no much larger clone lies one base off it. Data came from an Illumina HiSeq 1500. Clones were called with MiXCR by TCRdb after fastp trimmed the public reads at Q25, and only in-frame beta chains were retained. Under each unique CDR3 protein, matching rows form one entry showing the most common genes and DNA. For this sample the table gives about 80,000 distinct CDR3 sequences, of which 3.7% were detected only once. The top ten constitute under 6% of the sample. This entry belongs to a study of T cell repertoires in cytomegalovirus infection (dated by TCRdb to 2018 to 2020). In terms of the full investigation: Donor HLA type was relevant to the analysis, as public TCR beta signatures indicated carriage of CMV infection together with the matching HLA type. What the authors observed across the whole study: Carriers of CMV infection plus the relevant HLA type were discriminated by the cumulative frequency of public TCR beta family members in the study cohort and in an independent roughly 340-donor cohort. The ex vivo response was dominated by HLA-C-restricted CMV-specific TCR beta clonotypes, which also provided the single most frequent clonotype in two of eight donors.

Spanning cysteine to phenylalanine, the CDR3 consists of 14 amino acids. The kept DNA is CDR3 alone, 42 bases in frame from the first base. Ends trimmed: V by 2 bases, J by 6 bases; bases unmatched to a gene: 6. CDR1 and CDR2, looked up from the germline V gene, are SGHRS and YFSETQ. The chain joins TRBV5-1 to TRBJ2-7; the central 9 bases match TRBD1. Sequenced sample: PBMCs. This clonotype was sampled from a human donor in good health (CMV status not recorded). Some clones in this sample may be carry-over from other donors' samples. Read as DNA, the sequence is TGCGCCAGCAGCTTCACAGGGGGCGCATTCGAGCAGTACTTC. This codes for CASSFTGGAFEQYF.